What follows are 20 T cell receptor beta chains derived from one specimen sequenced in a study of T-cell memory formation after mild COVID-19. TCRdb re-called the 5' RACE reads through MiXCR, storing one row per CDR3 protein. The table has approximately 580,000 distinct CDR3 sequences, about a fifth seen once. The sequenced material came from PBMCs or a T cell subset sorted from them (not recorded which). The source of these receptors is an adult woman who had mild COVID-19 (a few samples of this study predate the infection). Cell type and time point are not known.

In its sample, this clonotype was seen a few times. The gene calls are TRBV12-3 or TRBV12-4 and TRBJ2-7, with a possible D match to TRBD2 (6 bases). V dropped 6 bases and J dropped 0 bases, with 12 bases sitting between them. The CDR3 is 14 residues long. The CDR3 DNA reads TGTGCCAGCAGGGGGTCTAGCGACTCCTACGAGCAGTACTTC. This codes for CASRGSSDSYEQYF.

This clonotype has just a few counts. The gene calls are TRBV11-1 and TRBJ2-1; D gene unclear. The CDR3 has 14 residues. Germline-derived CDR1 and CDR2 are SGHAT and FQDESV (reference sequence). Trimming cost V 0 bases and J 10 bases, with 13 bases left between them. CDR3: CASSLAWTRGEQFF. The CDR3 nucleotides are TGTGCCAGCAGCTTAGCGTGGACCAGAGGCGAGCAGTTCTTC.

This chain uses TRBV6-1 with TRBJ2-3; D gene unclear. Trimming took 10 bases from V and 6 from J, leaving 11 bases between them. The germline V gene has CDR1 MNHNS and CDR2 SASEGT. The CDR3 is made up of 11 amino acids. CDR3 sequence reads: CATQSPDTQYF. As DNA, the CDR3 is TGTGCCACACAATCTCCGGATACGCAGTATTTT.

The chain uses TRBV20-1 and TRBJ1-2; D possibly corresponds to TRBD1 (5 bases). The CDR3 loop spans 16 amino acids. Germline-derived CDR1 and CDR2 are DFQATT and SNEGSKA (reference sequence). V gave up 3 bases and J gave up 0 bases, with 17 bases separating them. The CDR3 DNA reads as TGCAGTGCTAGTTACGTGCGGGGCCTAGCTAACTATGGCTACACCTTC. It translates to CSASYVRGLANYGYTF.

This clonotype was seen a few times. The chain carries TRBV9 and TRBJ1-5, with TRBD1 matching 9 bases. The CDR3 contains 16 residues. J was trimmed by 6 bases and V by 3 bases; bases with no gene match: 10. CDR1 is SGDLS and CDR2 is YYNGEE in the germline V gene. As DNA, the CDR3 is TGTGCCAGCAGCGCCGACACAGGGGGCTTAGGTCAGCCCCAGCATTTT. Its protein is CASSADTGGLGQPQHF.

This chain connects TRBV24-1 to TRBJ2-5, with D possibly matching TRBD1 (6 bases). The germline V gene has CDR1 KGHDR and CDR2 SFDVKD. V was clipped by 4 bases and J by 5 bases, with 16 bases between them. The CDR3 consists of 15 residues. CDR3 nucleotide sequence: TGTGCCACCAGTGAGCCGACAGGCGGCCGGGAGACCCAGTACTTC. This gives the protein CATSEPTGGRETQYF.

The chain has TRBV18 and TRBJ2-1, with D uncertain. Germline assignment: CDR1 KGHSH and CDR2 LQKENI. V dropped 3 bases and J dropped 4 bases, with 13 bases sitting between them. CDR3 size: 15 residues. CDR3 nucleotide sequence: TGTGCCAGCTCACCCCCTGCACCCGCGTACAATGAGCAGTTCTTC. It is translated as CASSPPAPAYNEQFF.

V usage is TRBV12-3 or TRBV12-4 and J usage is TRBJ1-1, with TRBD1 matching over 7 bases. The CDR3 spans 15 residues. The V segment lost 7 bases and the J segment 1 base; nucleotides outside the gene matches: 9. The CDR3 DNA is TGTGCCAGCACCCCGACAGGGTTCAAGAACACTGAAGCTTTCTTT. This gives the protein CASTPTGFKNTEAFF.

The chain carries TRBV7-8 and TRBJ2-7; TRBD2 might be the D (5 bases). Trimming pared 5 bases from V and 2 bases from J, leaving 13 bases between. Germline lookup yields CDR1 SGHVS and CDR2 FQNEAQ. The CDR3 totals 14 residues. The CDR3 loop reads CASSREGGPYEQYF. Written as DNA, the CDR3 is TGTGCCAGCAGCCGAGAGGGTGGCCCCTACGAGCAGTACTTC.

The rearrangement links TRBV5-1 to TRBJ2-3; 7 bases fit TRBD1. The V and J ends lost 0 bases and 3 bases, in that order; junction bases with no gene match: 4. The CDR3 length is 15 residues. Germline lookup yields CDR1 SGHRS and CDR2 YFSETQ. CDR3 sequence reads: CASSLDEGATDTQYF. CDR3 DNA: TGCGCCAGCAGCTTGGATGAGGGGGCGACAGATACGCAGTATTTT.

In its sample, this clonotype was seen a few times. This chain uses TRBV5-6 with TRBJ2-7, with 8 bases identical to TRBD1. Trimming at V came to 2 bases and at J to 1 base, leaving 8 bases not matched to a gene. Germline loops: CDR1 SGHDT, CDR2 YYEEEE. The CDR3 is 16 residues long. CDR3: CASSLGGTGKSYEQYF. The CDR3 nucleotides are TGTGCCAGCAGCTTAGGTGGGACAGGCAAGTCCTACGAGCAGTACTTC.

The rearrangement links TRBV7-9 to TRBJ2-2; D might be TRBD1 or TRBD2, each matching 5 bases. Germline V gene data show CDR1 as SEHNR and CDR2 as FQNEAQ (reference sequence). V gave up 2 bases and J gave up 3 bases, with 10 bases separating them. The CDR3 spans 15 residues. The CDR3 spells CASSLIRGDTGELFF. The CDR3 DNA sequence: TGTGCCAGCAGCTTAATTAGGGGAGACACCGGGGAGCTGTTTTTT.

This clonotype was picked up a small number of times. This CDR3 is CASSVGWDSSYEQYF. The CDR3 DNA reads TGTGCCAGCAGCGTAGGATGGGACAGTTCCTACGAGCAGTACTTC. This chain links TRBV9 with TRBJ2-7; TRBD1 matches at 7 bases. V shed 0 bases, J shed 1 base, and the junction held 4 bases outside the gene matches. CDR3 size: 15 residues. Germline CDR1 reads SGDLS; CDR2 reads YYNGEE.

This clonotype came up a few times. V usage is TRBV7-9 and J usage is TRBJ2-2; no firm D call. The germline V gene has CDR1 SEHNR and CDR2 FQNEAQ (reference sequence). This CDR3 is built from 15 residues. V lost 2 bases to trimming and J lost 1 base, with 8 bases between them. The CDR3 here is CASSLRSWNTGELFF. The CDR3 DNA reads TGTGCCAGCAGCTTACGCAGTTGGAACACCGGGGAGCTGTTTTTT.

The DNA of the CDR3 is TGCAGCGCTAGACGCGGGGCTAGCGGGAGTGTTCGAGATACGCAGTATTTT. Translated, it gives CSARRGASGSVRDTQYF. V usage is TRBV29-1 and J usage is TRBJ2-3, with 10 bases fitting TRBD2. The length of the CDR3 is 17 residues. CDR1 SQVTM and CDR2 ANQGSEA come from the germline V gene. V lost 7 bases to trimming and J lost 5 bases; unmatched junction nucleotides: 18.

This clonotype was recorded a few times. The rearrangement joins TRBV6-1 to TRBJ2-2; D not certain. V lost 7 bases, J lost 6 bases, and 18 bases lay in between. This CDR3 spans 15 amino acids. Germline V gives CDR1 MNHNS, CDR2 SASEGT. CDR3 nucleotides: TGTGCCAGCATCGGTCAGAACGGTATTCCCGGGGAGCTGTTTTTT. It specifies CASIGQNGIPGELFF.

This chain links TRBV29-1 with TRBJ2-3; no reliable D call. V was pared by 1 base and J by 0 bases, with 11 bases between. The CDR3 runs to 15 residues. Germline values: CDR1 SQVTM, CDR2 ANQGSEA. The CDR3 DNA is TGCAGCGTTGAAGTGGGGAAGACTAGCACAGATACGCAGTATTTT. Its translation is CSVEVGKTSTDTQYF.

This clonotype has only a few counts. The chain carries TRBV29-1 and TRBJ2-5; a weak D match, TRBD1 (6 bases). CDR1 and CDR2 (germline): SQVTM, ANQGSEA. With 0 bases removed from V and 2 bases from J, the gap between germline ends came to 10 bases. This CDR3 region has 14 residues. The CDR3 here is CSVEDGQIQETQYF. The DNA for the CDR3 is TGCAGCGTTGAAGACGGACAGATACAAGAGACCCAGTACTTC. Using reference TRBV29-1 and TRBJ2-5 for the parts outside the CDR3, the full variable domain is SAVISQKPSRDICQRGTSLTIQCQVDSQVTMMFWYRQQPGQSLTLIATANQGSEATYESGFVIDKFPISRPNLTFSTLTVSNMSPEDSSIYLCSVEDGQIQETQYFGPGTRLLVL.

A few counts support this clonotype. The chain uses TRBV7-2 and TRBJ2-3; 8 bases match TRBD2. This CDR3 comprises 15 residues. The germline CDR1 and CDR2 sequences are SGHTA and FQGNSA. The V segment lost 6 bases and the J segment 3 bases; nucleotides outside the gene matches: 8. CDR3: CASSRDSGTTDTQYF. The DNA of the CDR3 is TGTGCCAGCAGTCGTGATAGCGGGACGACAGATACGCAGTATTTT.

This chain joins TRBV20-1 and TRBJ2-1; a weak D match, TRBD1 (6 bases). The germline V gene encodes CDR1 DFQATT and CDR2 SNEGSKA (reference sequence). This CDR3 has 13 amino acids. The V end was cut by 3 bases, the J end by 9 bases, with 15 bases between. The CDR3 spells CSASASGVSEQFF. CDR3 DNA: TGCAGTGCTAGCGCCTCAGGGGTTTCTGAGCAGTTCTTC.